This passage covers 27 T cell receptor beta chains from one sample sequenced in a study of control samples from healthy donors and cancer patients. Sequencing used immunoSEQ multiplex PCR; TCRdb keeps in-frame clones, though not all of them. The profile shows some 170,000 clones, approximately 94% of them singletons. Sequences were obtained from PBMCs. The receptor source for this set is a man aged 60-69 years with colorectal cancer.

The chain couples TRBV6-1 to TRBJ1-1, with unresolved D. The germline CDR1 and CDR2 sequences are MNHNS and SASEGT. The V and J ends lost 0 bases and 0 bases respectively, with 8 bases between them. This CDR3 comprises 15 residues. The CDR3 loop is CASSEAGLVNTEAFF. For the CDR3, the DNA is TGTGCCAGCAGTGAAGCCGGGTTAGTGAACACTGAAGCTTTCTTT.

This clone was seen once. The chain links TRBV2 to TRBJ2-3; the match to TRBD2 covers 7 bases. CDR1 is SNHLY and CDR2 is FYNNEI in the germline V gene. CDR3 length: 15 residues. Trimming cost V 9 bases and J 2 bases; bases outside gene matches: 11. CDR3: CARQGPGGSTDTQYF. The CDR3, as DNA: TGTGCCAGACAAGGCCCGGGGGGTTCCACAGATACGCAGTATTTT.

The chain combines TRBV5-1 with TRBJ2-7; D not certain. V dropped 0 bases and J dropped 4 bases, with 8 bases sitting between them. The CDR3 consists of 13 residues. CDR1 and CDR2 (germline): SGHRS, YFSETQ. CDR3 DNA: TGCGCCAGCAGCTTGGGCGAAAAGTACGAGCAGTACTTC. It encodes CASSLGEKYEQYF.

V usage is TRBV12-5 and J usage is TRBJ2-2; no reliable D call. CDR3 length: 12 amino acids. Trimming left V 7 bases short and J 5 bases short, with 8 bases between. Germline-derived CDR1 and CDR2 are LGHNT and FRNRAP. The CDR3 region is CASASLTGELFF. For the CDR3, the DNA is TGTGCTAGTGCCAGCCTGACCGGGGAGCTGTTTTTT.

The chain combines TRBV9 with TRBJ1-2, with D hard to call. Looked up from germline, CDR1 is SGDLS and CDR2 is YYNGEE. Trimming cost V 3 bases and J 7 bases, with 10 bases left between them. This CDR3 has 12 amino acids. The CDR3 here is CASSEVGSGYTF. The CDR3 bases are TGTGCCAGCAGCGAGGTGGGGTCTGGCTACACCTTC.

The V call is TRBV10-3, the J call TRBJ1-1; the match to TRBD1 covers 9 bases. CDR1 and CDR2 (germline): ENHRY, SYGVKD. With V trimmed by 6 bases and J by 5 bases, 4 bases remained unmatched. The CDR3 sequence is 13 residues long. The CDR3 protein is CAISLTGGTEAFF. DNA of the CDR3: TGTGCCATCAGCTTGACAGGGGGGACTGAAGCTTTCTTT.

The chain is built from TRBV29-1 and TRBJ2-7; unclear D gene. CDR3 length: 11 residues. Looked up from germline, CDR1 is SQVTM and CDR2 is ANQGSEA. Trimming removed 1 base from V and 4 bases from J, with 5 bases in between. Written as DNA, the CDR3 is TGCAGCGTTGAAGGTGTTTACGAGCAGTACTTC. Amino acids: CSVEGVYEQYF.

The rearrangement joins TRBV12-3 or TRBV12-4 to TRBJ2-5; D might be TRBD1 (6 bases). Between the trimmed V and J ends, which lost 8 bases and 5 bases, there was a span of 12 bases. CDR3 length: 12 amino acids. This chain's CDR3 is CASVQGYETQYF. The CDR3 nucleotides are TGTGCCAGCGTACAGGGTTACGAGACCCAGTACTTC.

The rearrangement links TRBV6-5 to TRBJ2-7; D unclear. Germline CDR1 MNHEY, CDR2 SVGAGI. The CDR3 is 13 amino acids. Trimming shortened V by 8 bases and J by 3 bases, and 14 bases separated the two germline ends. CDR3 loop: CASALDGYYEQYF. The CDR3 nucleotides read TGTGCCAGCGCCTTGGACGGTTACTACGAGCAGTACTTC.

This chain uses TRBV6-5 with TRBJ1-6; maybe TRBD1 (5 bases). This CDR3 is built from 12 residues. Germline CDR1 reads MNHEY; CDR2 reads SVGAGI. Trimming left V 7 bases short and J 7 bases short, with 8 bases between. CDR3 nucleotide sequence: TGTGCCAGCACGGGACGGAATTCACCCCTCCACTTT. This encodes CASTGRNSPLHF.

This chain joins TRBV6-5 and TRBJ1-6; 8 nucleotides line up with TRBD1. This CDR3 has 14 amino acids. Germline CDR1 and CDR2: MNHEY and SVGAGI. J gave up 9 bases and V 6 bases, and 7 bases lay outside the gene matches. CDR3 region: CASRPTGDRSPLHF. The DNA of the CDR3 is TGTGCCAGCAGGCCGACAGGGGACCGTTCACCCCTCCACTTT.

This chain uses TRBV10-1 with TRBJ2-2; D is unclear. The CDR3 loop spans 15 amino acids. The V gene's germline CDR1 is WNHNN and CDR2 SYGVQD (reference sequence). V was cut by 3 bases and J by 6 bases, with 14 bases left in between. This chain's CDR3 is CASSDSLRSPGELFF. The CDR3 DNA reads TGCGCCAGCAGTGACTCCCTCCGGTCCCCCGGGGAGCTGTTTTTT.

J is TRBJ2-7 and V is TRBV5-4; 9 nucleotides match TRBD1. Germline values: CDR1 SGHNT, CDR2 YYREEE (reference sequence). Unmatched junction bases numbered 1, after V lost 1 base and J lost 2 bases. This CDR3 contains 14 residues. CDR3 in amino acids: CASSLRDRAYEQYF. The CDR3 DNA reads as TGTGCCAGCAGCTTGCGGGACAGGGCCTACGAGCAGTACTTC.

This clone has only one observation. The chain links TRBV15 to TRBJ1-2; D uncertain. There are 15 residues in the CDR3. The germline V gene encodes CDR1 LNHNV and CDR2 YYDKDF (reference sequence). With 0 bases removed from V and 7 bases from J, the gap between germline ends came to 15 bases. The chain's CDR3 is CATSRDRIGEAGYTF. CDR3 sequence (DNA): TGTGCCACCAGCAGAGATCGGATCGGGGAGGCTGGCTACACCTTC.

The rearrangement uses TRBV25-1 and TRBJ1-4, with a tentative D call TRBD1 (6 bases). Trimming stripped 1 base from V and 6 bases from J, with 12 bases between. The CDR3 has 15 amino acids. CDR1 is MGHDK and CDR2 is SYGVNS in the germline V gene. Here the CDR3 DNA reads TGTGCCAGCAGTGAATGGGGCAGGGGTGATGAAAAACTGTTTTTT. Translated: CASSEWGRGDEKLFF. Variable domain in full (rest from reference TRBV25-1 and TRBJ1-4): EADIYQTPRYLVIGTGKKITLECSQTMGHDKMYWYQQDPGMELHLIHYSYGVNSTEKGDLSSESTVSRIRTEHFPLTLESARPSHTSQYLCASSEWGRGDEKLFFGSGTQLSVL.

The J gene is TRBJ1-2, the V gene TRBV10-3; D might be TRBD1 (5 bases). The length of the CDR3 is 14 residues. Between the trimmed V and J ends, which lost 2 bases and 4 bases, there was a span of 11 bases. Germline V CDR1 and CDR2: ENHRY, SYGVKD. CDR3 in amino acids: CAISETGSVYGYTF. The CDR3 bases are TGTGCCATCAGTGAGACAGGCAGCGTCTATGGCTACACCTTC.

This sequence joins TRBV30 and TRBJ1-2; D perhaps matches TRBD1 (5 bases). The CDR3 runs 12 residues. V was pared by 0 bases and J by 8 bases, with 10 bases between. CDR1 GTSNPN and CDR2 SVGIG come from the germline V gene (reference sequence). CDR3 coding DNA: TGTGCCTGGAGTGTGGGCGGGGGAGGCTACACCTTC. Residues: CAWSVGGGGYTF. Variable domain in full (rest from reference TRBV30 and TRBJ1-2): SQTIHQWPATLVQPVGSPLSLECTVEGTSNPNLYWYRQAAGRGLQLLFYSVGIGQISSEVPQNLSASRPQDRQFILSSKKLLLSDSGFYLCAWSVGGGGYTFGSGTRLTVV.

The chain uses TRBV4-1 and TRBJ2-1; 9 bases align to TRBD2. Germline-derived CDR1 and CDR2 are MGHRA and YSYEKL. J lost 4 bases, V lost 0 bases, and 7 bases had no gene match. This CDR3 is built from 17 residues. The CDR3 bases are TGCGCCAGCAGCCAAGATCCCGGGACTAGCCTTTACAATGAGCAGTTCTTC. Translated, it gives CASSQDPGTSLYNEQFF.

The V call is TRBV5-4, the J call TRBJ2-1; D is undetermined. V shed 0 bases and J shed 4 bases, with 11 bases lying between them. CDR1 and CDR2 from the germline V gene are SGHNT and YYREEE (reference sequence). The CDR3 has 15 amino acids. CDR3 loop: CASSLVSQAYNEQFF. DNA for the CDR3: TGTGCCAGCAGCTTGGTAAGCCAGGCGTACAATGAGCAGTTCTTC.

The rearrangement uses TRBV2 and TRBJ1-5, with a possible D match to TRBD1 (6 bases). V gave up 6 bases and J gave up 4 bases, with 10 bases separating them. The CDR3 spans 13 residues. Germline V CDR1 and CDR2: SNHLY, FYNNEI. CDR3 coding DNA: TGTGCCAGCAGGCAGGGGCTTAATCAGCCCCAGCATTTT. This codes for CASRQGLNQPQHF.

The chain recombines TRBV10-1 with TRBJ2-1, with 7 bases aligning to TRBD1. Germline CDR1 WNHNN, CDR2 SYGVQD (reference sequence). Trimming removed 4 bases from V and 2 bases from J; junction bases left unmatched: 2. This CDR3 has 14 residues. CDR3 sequence (DNA): TGCGCCAGCAGTGCCGGGACAGCCTACAATGAGCAGTTCTTC. Protein sequence: CASSAGTAYNEQFF.

This clone was counted once. This sequence joins TRBV7-2 and TRBJ2-1; D is ambiguous. In germline, CDR1 is SGHTA, CDR2 FQGNSA. This CDR3 contains 12 residues. The ends were cut back, 5 bases at V and 9 bases at J, with 11 bases in the middle. The CDR3, as DNA: TGTGCCAGCAGCCCACGGGTGGGTGAGCAGTTCTTC. It translates to CASSPRVGEQFF.

The V and J genes are TRBV19 and TRBJ1-2, with 7 bases that match TRBD1. Germline values: CDR1 LNHDA, CDR2 SQIVND (reference sequence). CDR3 length: 14 amino acids. The V and J ends lost 3 bases and 2 bases, in that order; junction bases with no gene match: 3. As DNA, the CDR3 is TGTGCCAGTAGTATCCCGGGACAGAACTATGGCTACACCTTC. Protein product: CASSIPGQNYGYTF.

In this sample, this clone turned up once. V and J are TRBV7-5 and TRBJ2-7; the D call in the table, TRBD1, was not verified against the DNA. TRBV7-5 is described as a pseudogene. The CDR3 sequence is 12 residues long. The CDR3 nucleotides are TGTGCCATAGAAGGGGTTGGAAACGAGCAGTACTTC. Encoded protein: CAIEGVGNEQYF.

This chain links TRBV6-5 with TRBJ2-6; D not certain. V lost 1 base, J lost 2 bases, and 6 bases lay in between. The germline V gene encodes CDR1 MNHEY and CDR2 SVGAGI. The CDR3 length is 15 residues. CDR3: CASSYWGTGANVLTF. CDR3 coding DNA: TGTGCCAGCAGTTACTGGGGTACTGGGGCCAACGTCCTGACTTTC.

Of note for this clone: In the same sample, other DNA sequences code for this CDR3. The V gene is TRBV18, the J gene TRBJ2-7; D might be TRBD2 (6 bases). This CDR3 spans 13 amino acids. The V gene's germline CDR1 is KGHSH and CDR2 LQKENI. V lost 3 bases to trimming and J lost 4 bases, with 10 bases between them. This chain's CDR3 is CASSPGAGYEQYF. For the CDR3, the DNA is TGTGCCAGCTCACCGGGTGCGGGGTACGAGCAGTACTTC.

The J gene is TRBJ2-7, the V gene TRBV6-5; 7 bases map to TRBD1. From germline, CDR1 is MNHEY and CDR2 SVGAGI. After removal of 5 bases from V and 2 bases from J, the junction contained 6 bases not matched to a gene. This CDR3 has 14 residues. The CDR3 loop reads CASSNRDRAYEQYF. CDR3 in DNA: TGTGCCAGCAGTAACCGGGACAGAGCCTACGAGCAGTACTTC.